The present T cell receptor (beta chain) was sequenced within a study of early T cells in non-severe SARS-CoV-2 infection. Study at large: RNA in bulk from unsorted whole blood was sequenced, and chains were unpaired.

Individual cDNA molecules received unique molecular identifiers. Via MiXCR, TCRdb re-called the 5' RACE reads, giving one row per CDR3 protein. The sample includes over 20,000 distinct CDR3 sequences, approximately 4.3% seen only once; the top ten take 5.3%. The germline V gene encodes CDR1 LGHNA and CDR2 YSLEER. The CDR3 totals 14 residues. The V gene lost 0 bases and the J gene lost 3 bases, with 9 bases spanning the gap. The table lists this clonotype with many counts. Its cognate antigen is unknown. Study-wide points: Matches to VDJdb favored anti-spike CD8 responses and missed private and CD4 specificities.

Sequenced input: whole blood. This clonotype was sampled from an adult who was a healthcare worker with PCR-confirmed SARS-CoV-2 infection or an uninfected control (not recorded which). This chain uses TRBV4-3 with TRBJ2-7; D is undetermined. The CDR3 nucleotides are TGCGCCAGCAGCCAAGATTATTCGGGCTACGAGCAGTACTTC. Translating it yields CASSQDYSGYEQYF.